This entry lists 26 T cell receptor beta chains sequenced from one sample in a study of blood T cell repertoires in COVID-19. Only in-frame clones appear in the TCRdb table, and some are missing; sequencing was by immunoSEQ multiplex PCR. The table includes 85,000 to 95,000 clones, about 90% detected once. The sample taken for sequencing was peripheral blood. These receptor sequences come from a woman aged 45-59 years in a cohort sampled during active COVID-19.

The chain employs TRBV5-4 and TRBJ2-7, with TRBD1 matching 7 bases. V shed 6 bases and J 5 bases; nucleotides not matched to a gene: 14. This CDR3 contains 15 residues. Germline loops: CDR1 SGHNT, CDR2 YYREEE (reference sequence). CDR3 nucleotide sequence: TGTGCCAGCACTCCGCCAGGGACAGTACTAGACGAGCAGTACTTC. Residues: CASTPPGTVLDEQYF.

This sequence joins TRBV2 and TRBJ1-2, with D possibly matching TRBD1 (5 bases). V was cut by 2 bases and J by 7 bases, with 17 bases left in between. This CDR3 has 15 residues. Germline values: CDR1 SNHLY, CDR2 FYNNEI. The CDR3 protein is CASSEMRRGLIGYTF. In DNA form, the CDR3 reads TGTGCCAGCAGTGAAATGAGGCGGGGGTTGATTGGCTACACCTTC.

The V and J genes are TRBV5-1 and TRBJ1-2; 9 bases align to TRBD1. Trimming at V came to 3 bases and at J to 2 bases, leaving 14 bases not matched to a gene. Germline CDR1 and CDR2: SGHRS and YFSETQ. This CDR3 has 18 amino acids. CDR3: CASSSREGQGRTNYGYTF. The CDR3, as DNA: TGCGCCAGCAGCTCACGAGAAGGACAGGGGAGAACCAACTATGGCTACACCTTC. The whole variable domain, remainder taken from reference TRBV5-1 and TRBJ1-2, is KAGVTQTPRYLIKTRGQQVTLSCSPISGHRSVSWYQQTPGQGLQFLFEYFSETQRNKGNFPGRFSGRQFSNSRSEMNVSTLELGDSALYLCASSSREGQGRTNYGYTFGSGTRLTVV.

The chain is built from TRBV3-1 (or the pseudogene TRBV3-2) and TRBJ1-1; 7 nucleotides match TRBD1. Germline V lookup: CDR1 LGHDT, CDR2 YNNKEL (reference sequence). The CDR3 is made up of 15 amino acids. The trim removed 2 bases at V and 2 bases at J, leaving 5 bases unmatched. In DNA, the CDR3 is TGTGCCAGCAGCCAATCGGGACAGCTTAACACTGAAGCTTTCTTT. It is translated as CASSQSGQLNTEAFF.

A remark on this clone: Relative to the germline gene, one junction end is altered; a read error may explain this. The chain carries TRBV11-2 and TRBJ2-1, with D possibly TRBD2 on 6 matching bases. Germline V gene data show CDR1 as SGHAT and CDR2 as FQNNGV. The CDR3 sequence is 14 residues long. The CDR3 reads CASSPAGLGVRVVF. Here the CDR3 DNA reads TGTGCCAGCAGCCCGGCGGGACTCGGGGTTAGGGTGGTCTTC. The whole variable domain, remainder taken from reference TRBV11-2 and TRBJ2-1, is EAGVAQSPRYKIIEKRQSVAFWCNPISGHATLYWYQQILGQGPKLLIQFQNNGVVDDSQLPKDRFSAERLKGVDSTLKIQPAKLEDSAVYLCASSPAGLGVRVVFGPGTRLTVL.

This clone came up once. This chain connects TRBV15 to TRBJ1-5; TRBD1 aligns across 8 bases. Germline CDR1 LNHNV, CDR2 YYDKDF (reference sequence). The V gene end was trimmed by 5 bases and the J gene end by 3 bases; junction bases not matched to a gene: 6. The CDR3 is 15 residues long. As DNA, the CDR3 is TGTGCCACCAGCTGGGACAGGACAAACAATCAGCCCCAGCATTTT. Encoded protein: CATSWDRTNNQPQHF.

This clone was found once. The rearrangement links TRBV18 to TRBJ1-1; 7 bases map to TRBD1. V trimming: 4 bases; J trimming: 7 bases; junction bases outside the gene matches: 12. This CDR3 has 15 amino acids. CDR1 and CDR2 (germline): KGHSH, LQKENI. The chain's CDR3 is CASSLREDRSHEAFF. CDR3 sequence (DNA): TGTGCCAGCTCACTCCGAGAGGACAGGTCCCATGAAGCTTTCTTT.

CDR3 residues: CATRGPGRSYNEQFF. CDR3 coding DNA: TGTGCCACCAGGGGGCCCGGAAGGTCCTACAATGAGCAGTTCTTC. V usage is TRBV10-3 and J usage is TRBJ2-1; 8 nucleotides agree with TRBD1. J lost 1 base, V lost 10 bases, and 9 bases had no gene match. This CDR3 contains 15 residues. Germline V CDR1 and CDR2: ENHRY, SYGVKD.

V gene TRBV2 combines with J gene TRBJ1-3, with TRBD1 identical over 9 bases. The J segment lost 4 bases and the V segment lost 2 bases, leaving 9 bases of the junction unmatched. The CDR3 contains 17 residues. CDR1 and CDR2 (germline): SNHLY, FYNNEI. CDR3 coding DNA: TGTGCCAGCAGTGAAATGGACAGGGGATTGTCGGGAAACACCATATATTTT. Translated: CASSEMDRGLSGNTIYF.

This sequence joins TRBV10-2 and TRBJ2-3; D is uncertain. V gave up 3 bases and J gave up 3 bases, with 10 bases separating them. The CDR3 loop spans 14 amino acids. CDR1 WSHSY and CDR2 SAAADI come from the germline V gene. CDR3 in DNA: TGCGCCAGCAGTGAATTCGAGTCGACAGATACGCAGTATTTT. Translating gives CASSEFESTDTQYF.

The chain is built from TRBV19 and TRBJ1-1; perhaps TRBD1 as D (5 bases). The CDR3 has 17 residues. Looked up from germline, CDR1 is LNHDA and CDR2 is SQIVND (reference sequence). The germline V and J ends were trimmed by 3 bases and 0 bases, with 17 bases remaining between them. The CDR3 DNA sequence: TGTGCCAGTAGTATCCCAAGTTGGGGCACGATGAACACTGAAGCTTTCTTT. Its protein is CASSIPSWGTMNTEAFF.

This rearrangement joins TRBV5-5 to TRBJ2-1; 13 bases are shared with TRBD2. The V and J ends lost 4 bases and 5 bases, in that order; junction bases with no gene match: 12. The germline gives CDR1 SGHKS, CDR2 YYEKEE (reference sequence). The CDR3 has 18 amino acids. Here the CDR3 reads CASSRRGEGTSGDNEQFF. The CDR3 DNA is TGTGCCAGCAGCCGGAGGGGCGAGGGGACTAGCGGGGACAATGAGCAGTTCTTC.

V gene TRBV28 combines with J gene TRBJ1-6; D ambiguous. V was pared by 6 bases and J by 12 bases, with 15 bases between. The germline V gene encodes CDR1 MDHEN and CDR2 SYDVKM. CDR3 length: 13 residues. DNA for the CDR3: TGTGCCAGCAGCCCCCCCTGGCCCCAACCCCTCCACTTT. It codes for CASSPPWPQPLHF.

The V gene is TRBV29-1, the J gene TRBJ2-7; TRBD1 agrees at 9 bases. This CDR3 region has 13 residues. Per germline, CDR1 SQVTM and CDR2 ANQGSEA. The J segment lost 1 base and the V segment lost 7 bases, leaving 5 bases of the junction unmatched. CDR3: CSARQGGSYEQYF. The CDR3 region has the DNA TGCAGCGCTAGACAGGGGGGGTCCTACGAGCAGTACTTC.

This chain uses TRBV29-1 with TRBJ2-7, with TRBD1 identical over 7 bases. V was clipped by 4 bases and J by 3 bases; unmatched bases: 6. The germline V gene has CDR1 SQVTM and CDR2 ANQGSEA. The CDR3 consists of 13 residues. CDR3 loop: CSVVRDRDYEQYF. The CDR3 DNA sequence: TGCAGCGTTGTCCGGGACAGAGACTACGAGCAGTACTTC.

The chain couples TRBV5-4 to TRBJ2-5; possibly TRBD1 for D (5 bases). V lost 5 bases, J lost 1 base, and 9 bases lay in between. CDR3 size: 13 residues. Germline loops: CDR1 SGHNT, CDR2 YYREEE (reference sequence). CDR3 amino acids: CASSPGFQETQYF. The CDR3 coding sequence is TGTGCCAGCAGTCCAGGGTTCCAAGAGACCCAGTACTTC. The whole variable domain, filled in from reference TRBV5-4 and TRBJ2-5, reads ETGVTQSPTHLIKTRGQQVTLRCSSQSGHNTVSWYQQALGQGPQFIFQYYREEENGRGNFPPRFSGLQFPNYSSELNVNALELDDSALYLCASSPGFQETQYFGPGTRLLVL.

This chain connects TRBV5-7 to TRBJ2-1, with 11 nucleotides matching TRBD2. TRBV5-7 is designated an ORF whose function remains uncertain. The CDR3 runs 14 residues. V lost 0 bases to trimming and J lost 13 bases; unmatched junction nucleotides: 6. CDR3 sequence: CASSLGLAGSPQFF. The CDR3 bases are TGTGCCAGCAGCTTGGGACTAGCGGGGTCACCTCAGTTCTTC.

This clone was found once. Within the sample, other DNA sequences also encode this same CDR3. The chain links TRBV28 to TRBJ2-5; D is unclear. The CDR3 covers 11 residues. Between the trimmed V and J ends, which lost 4 bases and 5 bases, there was a span of 5 bases. Germline values: CDR1 MDHEN, CDR2 SYDVKM. CDR3 residues: CASSSRETQYF. The CDR3 DNA sequence: TGTGCCAGCAGTTCCCGGGAGACCCAGTACTTC. The entire variable domain, with the rest obtained from reference TRBV28 and TRBJ2-5, is as follows: DVKVTQSSRYLVKRTGEKVFLECVQDMDHENMFWYRQDPGLGLRLIYFSYDVKMKEKGDIPEGYSVSREKKERFSLILESASTNQTSMYLCASSSRETQYFGPGTRLLVL.

The chain carries TRBV5-5 and TRBJ2-7; weak D call: TRBD2 (6 bases). The CDR3 runs to 14 residues. Germline-derived CDR1 and CDR2 are SGHKS and YYEKEE (reference sequence). The germline V and J ends were trimmed by 4 bases and 1 base, with 12 bases remaining between them. Here the CDR3 reads CASSGVGGSYEQYF. As DNA, the CDR3 is TGTGCCAGCAGCGGAGTGGGGGGATCCTACGAGCAGTACTTC.

V gene TRBV5-6 combines with J gene TRBJ1-1; possibly TRBD1 for D (5 bases). The germline V gene has CDR1 SGHDT and CDR2 YYEEEE. The V gene lost 3 bases and the J gene lost 1 base, with 13 bases spanning the gap. CDR3 length: 15 residues. The chain's CDR3 is CASSSPGGGNTEAFF. DNA for the CDR3: TGTGCCAGCAGCTCCCCCGGGGGGGGGAACACTGAAGCTTTCTTT.

The rearrangement joins TRBV30 to TRBJ2-3; TRBD1 is a possible D gene (5 bases). Germline V CDR1 and CDR2: GTSNPN, SVGIG (reference sequence). The CDR3 covers 14 residues. Trimming left V 0 bases short and J 3 bases short, with 10 bases between. DNA for the CDR3: TGTGCCTGGAGTGTACGTGGGGCGACAGATACGCAGTATTTT. This sequence encodes CAWSVRGATDTQYF.

V gene TRBV19 combines with J gene TRBJ1-1, with 8 bases fitting TRBD1. Germline V gene data show CDR1 as LNHDA and CDR2 as SQIVND (reference sequence). The CDR3 is 13 amino acids. With 5 bases clipped from V and 11 bases from J, the junction kept 10 bases outside the gene matches. CDR3 sequence: CASSFPQGAEAFF. The CDR3 nucleotides are TGTGCCAGTAGTTTCCCGCAGGGGGCCGAGGCTTTCTTT.

The V and J genes are TRBV5-1 and TRBJ2-5; D call uncertain. The length of the CDR3 is 13 residues. Per the germline V gene, CDR1 is SGHRS and CDR2 is YFSETQ. With 7 bases removed from V and 3 bases from J, the gap between germline ends came to 13 bases. CDR3 bases: TGCGCCAGCCCGCCAACGGGTAAAGAGACCCAGTACTTC. Translating it yields CASPPTGKETQYF.

This chain joins TRBV18 and TRBJ1-2, with TRBD1 identical over 7 bases. Germline V lookup: CDR1 KGHSH, CDR2 LQKENI. Trimming removed 3 bases from V and 7 bases from J; junction bases left unmatched: 8. CDR3 size: 14 residues. This chain's CDR3 is CASSPERQGSGYTF. In DNA form, the CDR3 reads TGTGCCAGCTCACCGGAGCGACAGGGTTCTGGCTACACCTTC.

With regard to this clone: The junction does not match germline at one end; this may be a read error. The rearrangement links TRBV3-1 (or the pseudogene TRBV3-2) to TRBJ2-5, with TRBD2 matching over 7 bases. Germline values: CDR1 LGHDT, CDR2 YNNKEL (reference sequence). This CDR3 is built from 14 residues. In nucleotides, the CDR3 is TGTGCCAGCAGCCAAGATCCAGGGCGGGAGACCCGGTACTTC. Its protein product is CASSQDPGRETRYF.

This clone has only a few counts. The genes are TRBV12-3 or TRBV12-4 and TRBJ1-3; unclear D gene. This CDR3 is built from 13 residues. Trimming removed 2 bases at V and 4 bases at J, with 6 bases between. CDR3: CASSLRLGNTIYF. The CDR3 DNA reads TGTGCCAGCAGTTTACGGTTGGGAAACACCATATATTTT.